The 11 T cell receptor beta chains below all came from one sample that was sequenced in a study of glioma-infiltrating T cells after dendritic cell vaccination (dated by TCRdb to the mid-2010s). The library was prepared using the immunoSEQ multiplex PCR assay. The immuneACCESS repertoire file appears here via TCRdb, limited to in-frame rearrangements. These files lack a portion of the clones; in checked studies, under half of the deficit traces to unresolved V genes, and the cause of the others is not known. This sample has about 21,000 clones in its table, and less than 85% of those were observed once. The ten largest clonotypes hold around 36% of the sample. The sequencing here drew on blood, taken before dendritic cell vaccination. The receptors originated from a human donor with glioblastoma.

For the CDR3, the DNA is TGTGCCAGCAGCTTACAGGGAAAGGGCGAGCAGTACTTC. Amino acids: CASSLQGKGEQYF. The chain carries TRBV5-6 and TRBJ2-7; possibly TRBD1 for D (6 bases). This CDR3 has 13 amino acids. V gave up 2 bases and J gave up 6 bases, with 12 bases separating them. CDR1 SGHDT and CDR2 YYEEEE come from the germline V gene.

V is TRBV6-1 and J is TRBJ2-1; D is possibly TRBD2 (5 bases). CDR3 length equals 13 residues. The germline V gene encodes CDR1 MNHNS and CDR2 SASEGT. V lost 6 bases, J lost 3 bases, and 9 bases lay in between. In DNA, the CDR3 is TGTGCCAGCAGGAGCGGAGGCTACAATGAGCAGTTCTTC. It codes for CASRSGGYNEQFF.

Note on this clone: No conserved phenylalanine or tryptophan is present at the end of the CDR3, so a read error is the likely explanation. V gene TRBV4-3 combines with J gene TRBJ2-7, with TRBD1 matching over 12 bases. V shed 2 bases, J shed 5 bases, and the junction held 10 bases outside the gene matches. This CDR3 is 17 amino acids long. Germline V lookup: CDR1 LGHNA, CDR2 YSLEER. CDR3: CASSQSLMGQGANEQYL. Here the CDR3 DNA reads TGCGCCAGCAGCCAATCCCTGATGGGACAGGGGGCAAACGAGCAGTACCTC.

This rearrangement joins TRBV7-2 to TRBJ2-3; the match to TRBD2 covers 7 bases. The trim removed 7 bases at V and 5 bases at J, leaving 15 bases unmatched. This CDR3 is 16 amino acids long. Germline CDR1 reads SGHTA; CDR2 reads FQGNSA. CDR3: CASNPGGSLRGDTQYF. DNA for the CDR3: TGTGCCAGCAACCCGGGCGGGAGCCTGAGGGGAGATACGCAGTATTTT.

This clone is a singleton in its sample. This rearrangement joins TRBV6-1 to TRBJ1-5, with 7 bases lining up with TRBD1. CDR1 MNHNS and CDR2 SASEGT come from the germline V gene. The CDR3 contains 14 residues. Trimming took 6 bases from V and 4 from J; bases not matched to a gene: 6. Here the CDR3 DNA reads TGTGCCAGCAGGGACACAGGGGAAAATCAGCCCCAGCATTTT. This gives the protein CASRDTGENQPQHF.

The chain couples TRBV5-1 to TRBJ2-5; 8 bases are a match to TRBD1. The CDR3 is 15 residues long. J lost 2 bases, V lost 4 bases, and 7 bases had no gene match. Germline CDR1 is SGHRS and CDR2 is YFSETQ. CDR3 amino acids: CASSQGAIGQETQYF. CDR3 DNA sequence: TGCGCCAGCAGCCAGGGGGCGATTGGACAAGAGACCCAGTACTTC.

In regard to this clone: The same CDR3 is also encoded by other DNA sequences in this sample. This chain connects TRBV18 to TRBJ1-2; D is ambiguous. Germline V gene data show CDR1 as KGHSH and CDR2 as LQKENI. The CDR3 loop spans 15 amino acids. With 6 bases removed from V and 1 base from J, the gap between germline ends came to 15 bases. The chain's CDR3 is CASSPEATVNYGYTF. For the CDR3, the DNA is TGTGCCAGCTCGCCAGAGGCTACCGTTAACTATGGCTACACCTTC.

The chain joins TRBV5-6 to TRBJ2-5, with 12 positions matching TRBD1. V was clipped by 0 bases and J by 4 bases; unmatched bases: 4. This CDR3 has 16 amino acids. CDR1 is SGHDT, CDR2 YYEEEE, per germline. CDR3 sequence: CASSLASGQGAETQYF. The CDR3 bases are TGTGCCAGCAGCTTGGCTTCGGGACAGGGGGCAGAGACCCAGTACTTC.

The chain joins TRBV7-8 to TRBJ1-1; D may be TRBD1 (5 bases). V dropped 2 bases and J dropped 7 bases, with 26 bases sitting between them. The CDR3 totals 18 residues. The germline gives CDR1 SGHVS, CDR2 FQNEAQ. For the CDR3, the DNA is TGTGCCAGCAGCTTAACGGATGATACCGGGGGTTTAGGTTTTGAAGCTTTCTTT. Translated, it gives CASSLTDDTGGLGFEAFF.

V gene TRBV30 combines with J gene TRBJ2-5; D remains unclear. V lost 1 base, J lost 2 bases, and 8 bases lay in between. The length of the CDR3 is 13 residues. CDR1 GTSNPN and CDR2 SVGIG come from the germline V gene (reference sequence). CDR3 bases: TGTGCCTGGAGTGGGAACTATCAAGAGACCCAGTACTTC. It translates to CAWSGNYQETQYF.

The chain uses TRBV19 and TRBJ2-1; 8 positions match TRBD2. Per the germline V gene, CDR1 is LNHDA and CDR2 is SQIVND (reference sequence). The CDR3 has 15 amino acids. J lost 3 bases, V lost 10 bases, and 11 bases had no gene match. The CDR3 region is CATSREGTNYNEQFF. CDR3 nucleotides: TGTGCCACAAGCCGGGAGGGGACGAACTACAATGAGCAGTTCTTC.